The next 8 T cell receptor beta chains were all read from a single sample in a study of blood T cell repertoires in COVID-19. Here immunoSEQ multiplex PCR was the method, and the copy in TCRdb shows in-frame clones only, minus some. The table has over 50,000 clones, approximately 86% seen once; the top ten hold 5% to 6%. Material for sequencing was peripheral blood. The origin of the receptors is an older man with acute or convalescent COVID-19.

This rearrangement joins TRBV20-1 to TRBJ2-7; 11 positions match TRBD1. The ends lost 3 bases at V and 2 bases at J; junction bases unmatched: 6. Germline lookup yields CDR1 DFQATT and CDR2 SNEGSKA (reference sequence). This CDR3 spans 15 amino acids. This CDR3 is CSASTGTGGTYEQYF. Here the CDR3 DNA reads TGCAGTGCTAGTACCGGGACAGGGGGTACCTACGAGCAGTACTTC.

The gene calls are TRBV18 and TRBJ1-2; tentatively, D is TRBD1 (5 bases). Trimming took 4 bases from V and 3 from J, leaving 9 bases between them. Per germline, CDR1 KGHSH and CDR2 LQKENI. This CDR3 comprises 13 residues. CDR3 loop: CASSLDRHYGYTF. The CDR3, as DNA: TGTGCCAGCTCACTTGACAGACACTATGGCTACACCTTC. Using reference TRBV18 and TRBJ1-2 for the parts outside the CDR3, the full variable domain is NAGVMQNPRHLVRRRGQEARLRCSPMKGHSHVYWYRQLPEEGLKFMVYLQKENIIDESGMPKERFSAEFPKEGPSILRIQQVVRGDSAAYFCASSLDRHYGYTFGSGTRLTVV.

V usage is TRBV5-1 and J usage is TRBJ1-2, with D uncertain. The CDR3 is 14 amino acids. Germline V gives CDR1 SGHRS, CDR2 YFSETQ. V was pared by 0 bases and J by 4 bases, with 10 bases between. The CDR3 DNA is TGCGCCAGCAGCTTGGGTCCAGAATCCTATGGCTACACCTTC. It codes for CASSLGPESYGYTF.

The V call is TRBV4-2, the J call TRBJ1-5, with D possibly matching TRBD1 (5 bases). The germline V and J ends were trimmed by 0 bases and 6 bases, with 12 bases remaining between them. CDR3 size: 15 residues. The V gene's germline CDR1 is LGHNA and CDR2 YNFKEQ. CDR3 loop: CASSQDHGGFQPQHF. The CDR3 DNA reads TGTGCCAGCAGCCAAGATCACGGGGGTTTTCAGCCCCAGCATTTT.

This chain links TRBV5-1 with TRBJ1-1, with D perhaps TRBD1 (6 bases). The germline CDR1 and CDR2 sequences are SGHRS and YFSETQ. CDR3 length equals 14 residues. V lost 2 bases and J 0 bases, leaving 8 bases between the germline ends. CDR3 bases: TGCGCCAGCAGCTTACAGGGAATGAACACTGAAGCTTTCTTT. Translating gives CASSLQGMNTEAFF.

The chain recombines TRBV19 with TRBJ1-4; the match to TRBD1 covers 7 bases. The CDR3 length is 15 residues. V lost 8 bases and J lost 8; bases outside the gene matches: 14. Germline V gene data show CDR1 as LNHDA and CDR2 as SQIVND (reference sequence). The CDR3 reads CASSGTGAGGEKLFF. The DNA for the CDR3 is TGTGCCAGTTCCGGAACAGGGGCCGGAGGGGAAAAACTGTTTTTT. The complete variable domain, with remaining parts taken from reference TRBV19 and TRBJ1-4, reads DGGITQSPKYLFRKEGQNVTLSCEQNLNHDAMYWYRQDPGQGLRLIYYSQIVNDFQKGDIAEGYSVSREKKESFPLTVTSAQKNPTAFYLCASSGTGAGGEKLFFGSGTQLSVL.

The chain employs TRBV29-1 and TRBJ2-1; TRBD2 matches 14 bases. The junction had 4 bases not matched to a gene; V was cut back by 2 bases and J by 4 bases. The CDR3 spans 16 residues. Per the germline V gene, CDR1 is SQVTM and CDR2 is ANQGSEA. The CDR3 reads CSVETGLAGGYNEQFF. The CDR3, as DNA: TGCAGCGTTGAAACCGGACTAGCGGGGGGTTACAATGAGCAGTTCTTC.

The table lists this clone with a few counts. The chain joins TRBV10-1 to TRBJ1-3; possibly TRBD1 for D (6 bases). The V end lost 3 bases, the J end lost 8 bases, and 32 bases lay between the germline ends. This CDR3 has 20 amino acids. Germline V gene sequence: CDR1 WNHNN, CDR2 SYGVQD (reference sequence). CDR3 loop: CASSEAGEDPPRGRGYTIYF. CDR3 nucleotides: TGCGCCAGCAGTGAAGCGGGGGAAGACCCGCCCAGGGGTAGAGGATACACCATATATTTT.